Sequencing of this TCR beta chain was carried out in a study of high-grade serous ovarian cancer treatment subgroups. At the level of the study: On average, 14,192 reads and 6,500 to 8,000 unique TCR beta rearrangements were obtained per sample. Whole-study results and caveats: Repertoire similarity ranged about 0.095 to 0.8 between tumors of one patient. Clonal relatedness tracked neoantigen level, and by trend copy number and mutation load. These tumor repertoires lack spatial information from bulk sequencing.

Only in-frame clones appear in the TCRdb table, and some are missing; sequencing was by immunoSEQ multiplex PCR. The profile shows some 7,700 clones, approximately 84% of them singletons. The germline V gene encodes CDR1 DFQATT and CDR2 SNEGSKA (reference sequence). The CDR3 spans 10 residues. V lost 3 bases to trimming and J lost 4 bases, with 3 bases between them. Concerning this clone itself: Its matching antigen is unknown.

The tumor samples were collected prior to definitive surgery or chemotherapy. The chain carries TRBV20-1 and TRBJ2-5, with unresolved D. Sequenced material: tumor tissue. The TCR sequence derives from a human donor with high-grade serous ovarian cancer. CDR3 protein: CSASLETQYF. DNA for the CDR3: TGCAGTGCTAGTCTAGAGACCCAGTACTTC.